This note documents a single TCR beta chain sequence. Antigen specificity is unknown. These data originate in a study of CD8+CD57+ T cells in acquired aplastic anemia. Across the study: Sorted CD4+ and CD8+ cells yielded DNA averaging approximately 3 ug.

CDR3 and TCR beta VDJ profiling relied on a genomic DNA template. TCRdb re-derived calls from the reads in MiXCR, one entry per CDR3 protein. This sample has around 160,000 distinct CDR3 sequences, with around half found just once. V lost 2 bases to trimming and J lost 4 bases; unmatched junction nucleotides: 3. The CDR3 extends over 14 amino acids. Germline V gene sequence: CDR1 MDHEN, CDR2 SYDVKM. The authors sequenced patients whose flow cytometry had shown CD8+CD57+ cell expansion. As a group, the patients uniformly had severe acquired aplastic anemia. No therapy had been given to the patients at the time of blood sampling. The study's findings and limits: Shared by patients and controls, roughly 28 CD8+ CDR3s were abundant in patients.

Sequenced material: sorted CD4+, CD8+, or CD8+CD57+ T cells (not recorded which) from PBMCs. The source is a human donor with aplastic anemia. This chain links TRBV28 with TRBJ2-3; TRBD2 matches at 7 bases. For the CDR3, the DNA is TGTGCCAGCAGTTTAGCCAGCGGGGCAGATACGCAGTATTTT. Its protein is CASSLASGADTQYF.